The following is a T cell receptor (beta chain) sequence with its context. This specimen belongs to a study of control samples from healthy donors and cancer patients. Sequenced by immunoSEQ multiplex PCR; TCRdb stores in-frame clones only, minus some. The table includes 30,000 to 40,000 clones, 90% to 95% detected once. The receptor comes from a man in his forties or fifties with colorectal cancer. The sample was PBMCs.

The DNA of the CDR3 is TGTGCCAGCAGCTTAACGCCGGGACAACTCACTGAAGCTTTCTTT. This sequence encodes CASSLTPGQLTEAFF. This chain joins TRBV7-3 and TRBJ1-1, with a tentative D call TRBD1 (6 bases). The length of the CDR3 is 15 residues. In germline, CDR1 is SGHTA, CDR2 FQGTGA. The V end lost 0 bases, the J end lost 4 bases, and 12 bases lay between the germline ends.